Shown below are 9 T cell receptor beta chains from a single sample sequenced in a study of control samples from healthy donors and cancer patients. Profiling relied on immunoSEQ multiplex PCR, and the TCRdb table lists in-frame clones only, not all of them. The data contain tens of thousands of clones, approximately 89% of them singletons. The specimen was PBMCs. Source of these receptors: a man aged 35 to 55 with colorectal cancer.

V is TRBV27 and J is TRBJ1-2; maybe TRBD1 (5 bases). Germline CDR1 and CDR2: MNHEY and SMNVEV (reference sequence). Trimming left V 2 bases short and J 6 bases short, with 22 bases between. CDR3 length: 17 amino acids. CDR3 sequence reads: CASSLSNRPGVVHGYTF. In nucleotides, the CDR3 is TGTGCCAGCAGTTTAAGTAACCGGCCGGGGGTCGTCCATGGCTACACCTTC.

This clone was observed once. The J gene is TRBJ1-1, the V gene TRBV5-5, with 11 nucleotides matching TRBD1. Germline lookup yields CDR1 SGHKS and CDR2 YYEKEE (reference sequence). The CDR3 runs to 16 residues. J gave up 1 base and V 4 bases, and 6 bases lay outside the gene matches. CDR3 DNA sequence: TGTGCCAGCAGCCCGGACAGGGGGCTCGCGAACACTGAAGCTTTCTTT. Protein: CASSPDRGLANTEAFF.

CDR3 DNA: TGTGCCAGCAGCGCGCGGGGAGTTGCGGGAGCTGAAGCTTTCTTT. Translated: CASSARGVAGAEAFF. The chain is built from TRBV3-1 (or the pseudogene TRBV3-2) and TRBJ1-1, with D hard to call. V was pared by 5 bases and J by 6 bases, with 19 bases between. CDR1 and CDR2 (germline): LGHDT, YNNKEL (reference sequence). The CDR3 has 15 residues.

This CDR3 reads CASSIWDGGTEAFF. In nucleotides, the CDR3 is TGTGCCAGCAGCATCTGGGACGGGGGCACTGAAGCTTTCTTT. The chain links TRBV9 to TRBJ1-1; tentative D call: TRBD1 (5 bases). The CDR3 has 14 residues. Germline V gives CDR1 SGDLS, CDR2 YYNGEE. Trimming took off 4 bases at V and 4 bases at J, with 14 bases between the two ends.

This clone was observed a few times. CDR3 loop: CASSQVVRTGAYGYTF. DNA for the CDR3: TGCGCCAGCAGCCAAGTAGTCCGGACAGGGGCCTATGGCTACACCTTC. The rearrangement joins TRBV4-3 to TRBJ1-2; TRBD1 matches 9 bases. Trimming removed 1 base from V and 4 bases from J; junction bases left unmatched: 7. Germline V gene sequence: CDR1 LGHNA, CDR2 YSLEER. The CDR3 is made up of 16 amino acids.

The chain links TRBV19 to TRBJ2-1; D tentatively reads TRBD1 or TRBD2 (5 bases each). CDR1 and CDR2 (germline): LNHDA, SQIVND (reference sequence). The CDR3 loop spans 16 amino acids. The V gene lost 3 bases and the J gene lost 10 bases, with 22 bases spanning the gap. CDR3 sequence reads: CASSIDRDPNLGEQFF. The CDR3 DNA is TGTGCCAGTAGTATTGATCGGGACCCCAACTTGGGGGAGCAGTTCTTC.

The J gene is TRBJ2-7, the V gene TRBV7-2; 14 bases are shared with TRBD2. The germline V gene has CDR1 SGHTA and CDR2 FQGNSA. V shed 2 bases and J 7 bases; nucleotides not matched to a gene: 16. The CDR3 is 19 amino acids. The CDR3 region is CASSLRGGGTGTSGREQYF. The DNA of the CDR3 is TGTGCCAGCAGCTTACGAGGGGGGGGGACCGGGACTAGCGGGAGAGAGCAGTACTTC. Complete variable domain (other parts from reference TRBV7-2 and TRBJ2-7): GAGVSQSPSNKVTEKGKDVELRCDPISGHTALYWYRQSLGQGLEFLIYFQGNSAPDKSGLPSDRFSAERTGGSVSTLTIQRTQQEDSAVYLCASSLRGGGTGTSGREQYFGPGTRLTVT.

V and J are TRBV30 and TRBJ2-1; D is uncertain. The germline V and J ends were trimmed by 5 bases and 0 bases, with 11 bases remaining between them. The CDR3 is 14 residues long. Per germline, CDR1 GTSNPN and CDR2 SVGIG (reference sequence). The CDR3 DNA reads TGTGCCTGGGGAACGGAGAACTCCTACAATGAGCAGTTCTTC. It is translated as CAWGTENSYNEQFF.

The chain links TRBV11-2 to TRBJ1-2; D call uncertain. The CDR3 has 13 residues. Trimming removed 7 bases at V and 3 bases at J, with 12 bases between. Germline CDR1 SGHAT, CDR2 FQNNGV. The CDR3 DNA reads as TGTGCCAGCACCACCTCTGGAGACTATGGCTACACCTTC. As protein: CASTTSGDYGYTF.